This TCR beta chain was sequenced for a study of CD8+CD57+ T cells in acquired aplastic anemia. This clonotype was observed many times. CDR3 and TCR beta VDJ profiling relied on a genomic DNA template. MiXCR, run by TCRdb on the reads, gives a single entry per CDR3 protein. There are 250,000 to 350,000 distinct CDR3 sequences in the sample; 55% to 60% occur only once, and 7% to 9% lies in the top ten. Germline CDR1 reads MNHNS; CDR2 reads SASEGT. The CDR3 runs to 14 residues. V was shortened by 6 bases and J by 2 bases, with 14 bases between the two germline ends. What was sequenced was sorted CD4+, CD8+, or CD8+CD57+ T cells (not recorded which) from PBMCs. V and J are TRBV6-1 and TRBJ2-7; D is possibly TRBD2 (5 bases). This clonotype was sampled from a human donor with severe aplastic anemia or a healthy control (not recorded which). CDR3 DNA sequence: TGTGCCAGCAGGCTAGCCCACCGTACCTACGAGCAGTACTTC. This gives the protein CASRLAHRTYEQYF.